This T cell receptor (beta chain) appears in the sequencing data of a study of blood T cell repertoires in COVID-19. Overall study context: Specimens from acute and convalescent COVID-19 originated in the United States, Italy and Spain. From T cells, B-cell-depleted T cells, or PBMCs came the material, which was cDNA or gDNA.

Original processing methods: Using reference gene primer amplification, nucleated cell counts were estimated. The protocol was immunoSEQ multiplex PCR, while the TCRdb copy is restricted to in-frame clones and leaves out a portion. V, J and clone size reflect that table, while D and trimming were determined from the DNA. The repertoire includes 150,000 to 200,000 clones, about 88% of them detected once, and roughly 26% sits in the top ten. Worth noting for this clone: The same CDR3 arises from other DNA sequences in this sample as well.

The germline CDR1 and CDR2 sequences are SGHRS and YFSETQ. The CDR3 is made up of 13 amino acids. The V and J ends lost 3 bases and 2 bases respectively, with 6 bases between them. This TCR derives from a man between 60 and 75 years old with acute or convalescent COVID-19. The specimen was peripheral blood. The rearrangement uses TRBV5-1 and TRBJ1-3; D not resolved. CDR3 loop: CASSSGTGNTIYF. The CDR3 region has the DNA TGCGCCAGCAGCTCCGGGACTGGAAACACCATATATTTT.